This is a list of T cell receptor beta chains from one sample in a study of blood T cell repertoires in COVID-19. The protocol was immunoSEQ multiplex PCR, while the TCRdb copy is restricted to in-frame clones and leaves out a portion. In the table there are about 150,000 clones, over 70% of which are singletons. Specimen: peripheral blood. Receptors originate from an elderly man with acute or convalescent COVID-19. The CDR3 runs from the conserved cysteine through the conserved F or W. D genes are given only for firm matches. Expanded clones are given a class, and other clones once, few, many or no size at all.

v_call: TRBV5-6; j_call: TRBJ1-4; clone_size: -; d_call: TRBD1; cdr3_aa: CASSRRTGDQEKLFF; cdr3_nt: TGTGCCAGCAGCAGACGGACAGGGGATCAGGAAAAACTGTTTTTT
v_call: TRBV5-8; j_call: TRBJ1-1; clone_size: -; d_call: -; cdr3_aa: CASSLLYATNTEAFF; cdr3_nt: TGTGCCAGCAGCTTACTTTACGCCACGAACACTGAAGCTTTCTTT
v_call: TRBV19; j_call: TRBJ2-7; clone_size: -; d_call: TRBD2; cdr3_aa: CASSDSGRSYEQYF; cdr3_nt: TGTGCCAGTAGCGATAGCGGGAGATCCTACGAGCAGTACTTC
v_call: TRBV5-1; j_call: TRBJ2-2; clone_size: few; d_call: -; cdr3_aa: CASSPAGKEGTGELFF; cdr3_nt: TGCGCCAGCAGCCCTGCAGGGAAGGAGGGAACCGGGGAGCTGTTTTTT
v_call: TRBV15; j_call: TRBJ1-2; clone_size: -; d_call: TRBD1; cdr3_aa: CATSRPFGTGGYTF; cdr3_nt: TGTGCCACCAGCAGACCTTTTGGGACAGGTGGCTACACCTTC
v_call: TRBV7-8; j_call: TRBJ1-6; clone_size: once; d_call: -; cdr3_aa: CASSLIVPGGTYNSPLHF; cdr3_nt: TGTGCCAGCAGCTTAATCGTGCCGGGGGGAACTTATAATTCACCCCTCCACTTT
v_call: TRBV18; j_call: TRBJ2-7; clone_size: -; d_call: TRBD2; cdr3_aa: CASSATGTSGNKQYF; cdr3_nt: TGTGCCAGCTCAGCGACCGGGACTAGCGGGAATAAGCAGTACTTC
v_call: TRBV7-9; j_call: TRBJ2-7; clone_size: -; d_call: -; cdr3_aa: CASSSGSGGDSYEQYF; cdr3_nt: TGTGCCAGCAGCTCCGGGTCTGGAGGGGATTCCTACGAGCAGTACTTC
v_call: TRBV13; j_call: TRBJ2-3; clone_size: -; d_call: -; cdr3_aa: CASSLGLGASTDTQYF; cdr3_nt: TGTGCCAGCAGCTTAGGACTGGGGGCTAGCACAGATACGCAGTATTTT
v_call: TRBV5-1; j_call: TRBJ1-6; clone_size: once; d_call: TRBD1; cdr3_aa: CASSSGQSYNSPLHF; cdr3_nt: TGCGCCAGCAGCTCGGGACAGTCCTATAATTCACCCCTCCACTTT
v_call: TRBV6-5; j_call: TRBJ1-2; clone_size: -; d_call: TRBD1; cdr3_aa: CASSRQGDYGYTF; cdr3_nt: TGTGCCAGCAGTCGACAGGGGGACTATGGCTACACCTTC
v_call: TRBV18; j_call: TRBJ2-7; clone_size: -; d_call: TRBD1; cdr3_aa: CASSPGTGTYEQYF; cdr3_nt: TGTGCCAGCTCACCCGGGACAGGGACTTACGAGCAGTACTTC
v_call: TRBV28; j_call: TRBJ1-4; clone_size: -; d_call: TRBD1; cdr3_aa: CASSFADRGNEKLFF; cdr3_nt: TGTGCCAGCAGTTTTGCCGACAGGGGCAATGAAAAACTGTTTTTT
v_call: TRBV28; j_call: TRBJ1-5; clone_size: -; d_call: -; cdr3_aa: CASSLTGIQGLRGNQPQHF; cdr3_nt: TGTGCCAGCAGTCTCACCGGGATACAGGGTCTACGGGGCAATCAGCCCCAGCATTTT
v_call: TRBV7-8; j_call: TRBJ1-5; clone_size: -; d_call: -; cdr3_aa: CASSLGRNQPQHF; cdr3_nt: TGTGCCAGCAGCTTAGGTCGGAATCAGCCCCAGCATTTT
v_call: TRBV19; j_call: TRBJ2-7; clone_size: few; d_call: -; cdr3_aa: CASSSGGAYSYEQYF; cdr3_nt: TGTGCCAGTAGTTCCGGCGGAGCTTACTCCTACGAGCAGTACTTC
v_call: TRBV6-2/TRBV6-3; j_call: TRBJ2-1; clone_size: -; d_call: TRBD2; cdr3_aa: CASSSGVPAGGKFF; cdr3_nt: TGTGCCAGCAGTTCCGGAGTTCCAGCCGGGGGGAAGTTCTTC
v_call: TRBV5-1; j_call: TRBJ2-3; clone_size: -; d_call: TRBD2; cdr3_aa: CASSAAGTSGHTQYF; cdr3_nt: TGCGCCAGCAGCGCTGCCGGGACTAGCGGGCATACGCAGTATTTT
v_call: TRBV19; j_call: TRBJ2-1; clone_size: -; d_call: -; cdr3_aa: CASSIGPPDPRDEQFF; cdr3_nt: TGTGCCAGTAGTATAGGCCCCCCGGACCCCAGGGATGAGCAGTTCTTC
v_call: TRBV5-1; j_call: TRBJ2-7; clone_size: -; d_call: -; cdr3_aa: CASSLASVGGPYEQYF; cdr3_nt: TGCGCCAGCAGCTTGGCCTCTGTGGGGGGGCCCTACGAGCAGTACTTC
v_call: TRBV7-8; j_call: TRBJ1-5; clone_size: -; d_call: TRBD1; cdr3_aa: CASSLATDRGYSNQPQHF; cdr3_nt: TGTGCCAGCAGCTTAGCAACGGACAGGGGATATAGCAATCAGCCCCAGCATTTT
v_call: TRBV20-1; j_call: TRBJ2-1; clone_size: -; d_call: -; cdr3_aa: CSASPLLSYNEQFF; cdr3_nt: TGCAGTGCTAGTCCCCTACTCTCCTACAATGAGCAGTTCTTC
v_call: TRBV28; j_call: TRBJ2-5; clone_size: -; d_call: -; cdr3_aa: CASSFSGAGGQETQYF; cdr3_nt: TGTGCCAGCAGTTTTAGTGGGGCAGGGGGGCAAGAGACCCAGTACTTC
v_call: TRBV10-1; j_call: TRBJ2-4; clone_size: -; d_call: -; cdr3_aa: CASSEGGIAKNIQYF; cdr3_nt: TGCGCCAGCAGTGAGGGAGGAATAGCCAAAAACATTCAGTACTTC
v_call: TRBV27; j_call: TRBJ1-6; clone_size: -; d_call: TRBD1; cdr3_aa: CASSWDTGGDNSPLHF; cdr3_nt: TGTGCCAGCAGTTGGGACACAGGGGGCGATAATTCACCCCTCCACTTT
v_call: TRBV27; j_call: TRBJ2-7; clone_size: -; d_call: TRBD1; cdr3_aa: CASSRRPGQGIRAQNEQYF; cdr3_nt: TGTGCCAGCAGTCGACGCCCGGGACAGGGTATTCGGGCCCAAAACGAGCAGTACTTC
v_call: TRBV19; j_call: TRBJ2-2; clone_size: -; d_call: -; cdr3_aa: CASTRSGYGELFF; cdr3_nt: TGTGCCAGTACCCGGTCCGGGTACGGGGAGCTGTTTTTT
v_call: TRBV11-3; j_call: TRBJ2-1; clone_size: -; d_call: -; cdr3_aa: CASSSGVEGREQFF; cdr3_nt: TGTGCCAGCAGCTCAGGGGTAGAGGGCCGTGAGCAGTTCTTC
v_call: TRBV6-6; j_call: TRBJ2-7; clone_size: few; d_call: -; cdr3_aa: CASSSHQSGPSYEQYF; cdr3_nt: TGTGCCAGCAGTTCCCATCAGAGCGGCCCATCCTACGAGCAGTACTTC
v_call: TRBV19; j_call: TRBJ1-6; clone_size: -; d_call: TRBD1; cdr3_aa: CASGGQRYSPLHF; cdr3_nt: TGTGCCAGTGGGGGACAGAGGTATTCACCCCTCCACTTT
v_call: TRBV5-1; j_call: TRBJ2-5; clone_size: -; d_call: TRBD2; cdr3_aa: CASSPSGHQETQYF; cdr3_nt: TGCGCCAGCAGCCCTAGCGGACACCAAGAGACCCAGTACTTC
v_call: TRBV6-2/TRBV6-3; j_call: TRBJ2-7; clone_size: -; d_call: TRBD1; cdr3_aa: CASSTGGSYEQYF; cdr3_nt: TGTGCCAGCAGCACAGGGGGCTCCTACGAGCAGTACTTC
v_call: TRBV6-5; j_call: TRBJ2-1; clone_size: -; d_call: TRBD1; cdr3_aa: CASGRGHEQFF; cdr3_nt: TGTGCCAGCGGAAGGGGGCATGAGCAGTTCTTC
v_call: TRBV28; j_call: TRBJ1-2; clone_size: -; d_call: TRBD1; cdr3_aa: CASSYLPGQGNGYTF; cdr3_nt: TGTGCCAGCAGTTACCTACCGGGACAGGGAAATGGCTACACCTTC
v_call: TRBV7-2; j_call: TRBJ2-7; clone_size: -; d_call: TRBD1; cdr3_aa: CASSPDRIGGEQYF; cdr3_nt: TGTGCCAGCAGCCCGGACAGGATAGGGGGAGAGCAGTACTTC
v_call: TRBV5-1; j_call: TRBJ2-5; clone_size: -; d_call: -; cdr3_aa: CASTQSETQYF; cdr3_nt: TGCGCCAGCACCCAGTCCGAGACCCAGTACTTC
v_call: TRBV4-1; j_call: TRBJ2-2; clone_size: -; d_call: -; cdr3_aa: CASSQDFRQGGTGELFF; cdr3_nt: TGCGCCAGCAGCCAAGATTTTCGTCAGGGTGGCACCGGGGAGCTGTTTTTT
v_call: TRBV5-1; j_call: TRBJ2-2; clone_size: -; d_call: -; cdr3_aa: CASSSSWANTGELFF; cdr3_nt: TGCGCCAGCAGCTCGTCGTGGGCAAACACCGGGGAGCTGTTTTTT
v_call: TRBV6-4; j_call: TRBJ2-1; clone_size: -; d_call: TRBD2; cdr3_aa: CASGRGDSYNEQFF; cdr3_nt: TGTGCCAGCGGCCGGGGGGACTCCTACAATGAGCAGTTCTTC
v_call: TRBV9; j_call: TRBJ2-7; clone_size: few; d_call: TRBD2; cdr3_aa: CASSPGLVGDSGGEQYF; cdr3_nt: TGTGCCAGCAGCCCGGGGTTAGTCGGCGATTCGGGAGGCGAGCAGTACTTC
v_call: TRBV5-4; j_call: TRBJ1-2; clone_size: -; d_call: TRBD1; cdr3_aa: CASNKGGQGTAGYTF; cdr3_nt: TGTGCCAGCAACAAGGGGGGACAGGGGACGGCGGGCTACACCTTC
v_call: TRBV5-1; j_call: TRBJ2-5; clone_size: -; d_call: -; cdr3_aa: CASSLTRGSQETQYF; cdr3_nt: TGCGCCAGCAGCTTGACGCGGGGCAGCCAAGAGACCCAGTACTTC
v_call: TRBV29-1; j_call: TRBJ2-3; clone_size: -; d_call: TRBD2; cdr3_aa: CSSGGRGTDTQYF; cdr3_nt: TGCAGCTCGGGGGGGAGGGGCACAGATACGCAGTATTTT
v_call: TRBV24-1; j_call: TRBJ2-1; clone_size: -; d_call: TRBD2; cdr3_aa: CATSDGSSGRRNEQFF; cdr3_nt: TGTGCCACCAGTGACGGTTCTAGCGGGAGGAGAAATGAGCAGTTCTTC
v_call: TRBV6-5; j_call: TRBJ2-1; clone_size: -; d_call: TRBD2; cdr3_aa: CASQSSGRAGNEQFF; cdr3_nt: TGTGCCAGCCAGAGTAGCGGGAGGGCCGGCAATGAGCAGTTCTTC
v_call: TRBV6-1; j_call: TRBJ1-2; clone_size: once; d_call: -; cdr3_aa: CASREQGGYGYTF; cdr3_nt: TGTGCCAGCAGGGAACAGGGCGGCTATGGCTACACCTTC
v_call: TRBV7-2; j_call: TRBJ1-1; clone_size: -; d_call: -; cdr3_aa: CASRPTGSTEAFF; cdr3_nt: TGTGCCAGCAGACCCACGGGTTCCACTGAAGCTTTCTTT
v_call: TRBV14; j_call: TRBJ2-7; clone_size: once; d_call: TRBD2; cdr3_aa: CASSRTSGTYEQYF; cdr3_nt: TGTGCCAGCAGTCGGACTAGCGGGACCTACGAGCAGTACTTC
v_call: TRBV9; j_call: TRBJ2-5; clone_size: few; d_call: TRBD2; cdr3_aa: CASSVDSGRGETQYF; cdr3_nt: TGTGCCAGCAGCGTAGATAGCGGGAGAGGAGAGACCCAGTACTTC
v_call: TRBV5-4; j_call: TRBJ2-5; clone_size: -; d_call: TRBD2; cdr3_aa: CASSWSGEETQYF; cdr3_nt: TGTGCCAGCAGCTGGAGCGGGGAAGAGACCCAGTACTTC
v_call: TRBV21-1; j_call: TRBJ1-5; clone_size: once; d_call: -; cdr3_aa: CASTPGQERNQPQHF; cdr3_nt: TGTGCCAGCACCCCGGGACAGGAACGGAATCAGCCCCAGCATTTT
v_call: TRBV27; j_call: TRBJ2-3; clone_size: -; d_call: TRBD2; cdr3_aa: CASSFGLVSSDTQYF; cdr3_nt: TGTGCCAGCAGTTTTGGACTAGTTTCGTCAGATACGCAGTATTTT
v_call: TRBV30; j_call: TRBJ1-1; clone_size: -; d_call: -; cdr3_aa: CAWGIGRMNTEAFF; cdr3_nt: TGTGCCTGGGGGATAGGGAGGATGAACACTGAAGCTTTCTTT
v_call: TRBV18; j_call: TRBJ1-4; clone_size: -; d_call: TRBD1; cdr3_aa: CASSPVPQGMIGEKLFF; cdr3_nt: TGTGCCAGCTCACCAGTACCACAGGGGATGATTGGTGAAAAACTGTTTTTT
v_call: TRBV11-3; j_call: TRBJ2-1; clone_size: -; d_call: -; cdr3_aa: CASSLEATPSYNEQFF; cdr3_nt: TGTGCCAGCAGCTTAGAAGCTACTCCTTCCTACAATGAGCAGTTCTTC
v_call: TRBV19; j_call: TRBJ1-6; clone_size: -; d_call: TRBD1; cdr3_aa: CASRTTGGSYNSPLHF; cdr3_nt: TGTGCCAGTAGAACTACAGGGGGCTCATATAATTCACCCCTCCACTTT
v_call: TRBV7-2; j_call: TRBJ1-5; clone_size: -; d_call: -; cdr3_aa: CASSLIEGGAQHF; cdr3_nt: TGTGCCAGCAGCTTAATCGAGGGGGGGGCCCAGCATTTT
v_call: TRBV27; j_call: TRBJ2-1; clone_size: -; d_call: -; cdr3_aa: CASSPQGHEQFF; cdr3_nt: TGTGCCAGCAGTCCACAGGGACATGAGCAGTTCTTC
v_call: TRBV2; j_call: TRBJ1-1; clone_size: -; d_call: TRBD1; cdr3_aa: CASQNRGPNTEAFF; cdr3_nt: TGTGCCAGCCAAAACAGGGGGCCGAACACTGAAGCTTTCTTT